This entry features one T cell receptor (beta chain) sequence. The record originates from a study of blood T cells in healthy people across ages. Primers used in a second PCR of about 7 to 12 cycles were a sample-barcoded 5' primer and a J-beta primer mix. Via MiXCR, TCRdb re-called the 5' RACE reads, giving one row per CDR3 protein. Of about 1 million distinct CDR3 sequences in the sample, more than 40% were seen once. Material: blood. The TCR originated in a woman aged 55 to 70 in good health.

In nucleotides, the CDR3 is TGTGCCAGCACCGCTTTCGGGACTAGCTACAATGAGCAGTTCTTC. This codes for CASTAFGTSYNEQFF. The chain recombines TRBV6-2 or TRBV6-3 with TRBJ2-1; 8 nucleotides match TRBD2. Germline loops: CDR1 MNHEY, CDR2 SVGEGT. This CDR3 is built from 15 residues. Trimming at V came to 7 bases and at J to 3 bases, leaving 8 bases not matched to a gene.